This TCR beta chain was recovered during a study of T cell clones after liver transplantation (dated by TCRdb to the late 2010s). For context, the study as a whole: ITN030ST, the source of the samples, was a randomized trial that attempted immunosuppression withdrawal within 2 years of liver transplantation. Three of the eight recipients were HCV-positive; the others were transplanted for non-autoimmune, non-viral indications. The subjects received no induction therapy and were kept on standard immunosuppression until randomization at 12-24 months post-transplant. Donor-reactive T cell clones were identified by TCRbeta sequencing following a pre-transplant mixed lymphocyte reaction and were subsequently tracked in post-transplant blood. Third party-reactive TCRbeta sequences were also identified from pre-transplant MLRs to serve as an antigen-independent comparator for donor-reactive sequences. Blood samples were collected pre-transplant, pre-randomization before withdrawal, and post-randomization after either full withdrawal or failed withdrawal. A cohort of 8 liver transplant recipients was studied, of whom 3 were classified as tolerant and 5 as non-tolerant. To count as tolerant, a recipient had to stay completely off immunosuppression for at least one year without liver enzymes climbing beyond twice the upper limit of normal. The paper as a whole reports these results and caveats: Once repertoire turnover was taken into account, donor-reactive detection showed a significant reduction for CD4 in 7 of 8 subjects and for CD8 in 8 of 8. Low numbers of available donor cells limited the measurable donor-reactive repertoire in a couple of subjects. The decline in donor-reactive sequences exceeded the decline in third party-reactive sequences, suggesting partial antigen-specific deletion that was unrelated to withdrawal success. Without allograft tissue specimens, donor-reactive T cells may have migrated into the graft rather than being deleted. In 5 of 8 subjects, regardless of tolerance or HCV status, circulating donor-reactive CD4 TCRbeta sequences dropped significantly post-transplant. The conclusions were preliminary, being limited by small, heterogeneous patient numbers and by non-standardized post-transplant time points.

Using immunoSEQ, frozen genomic DNA was subjected to high-throughput TCRbeta CDR3 sequencing, a process that included PCR amplification, mapping, bias correction and internal controls. As for the authors' bioinformatics: Productive rearrangements were retained, and unique TCRbeta sequences were defined by the CDR3 nucleotide sequence together with the V and J gene. For classification of a sequence as donor-reactive, at least 5-fold expansion in CFSE-low cells relative to unstimulated pre-transplant cells and a frequency of at least 0.01% were required. To ensure at least 90% detection power, minimum frequency thresholds were set for each subject based on that subject's lowest-template unstimulated sample. Jensen-Shannon divergence between the top 1000 TCRbeta sequences after and before transplant was used to measure repertoire turnover. Changes in detection of donor-reactive sequences were assessed with two-sided Fisher's exact tests. TCRdb provides this immuneACCESS table in a form limited to in-frame rearrangements. Some clones are lacking; in checked studies, under half of them reflect an unresolved V gene, and why the rest are absent is not known. That table is the source of V, J and clone size, and D and trimming were worked out from the DNA. The sample records 65,000 to 70,000 clones, almost 95% of which are singletons. The ten largest make up 0.95% to 1% of the sample.

The CDR3, cysteine through phenylalanine, is 18 amino acids long. The DNA shown is the 54-base CDR3, in frame from base 1. From the germline V gene, CDR1 is MDHEN and CDR2 is SYDVKM. V has 2 bases trimmed and J has 2 bases trimmed; junction bases matching no gene number 14. Unstimulated PBMCs, after thawing, were stained for CD3, CD4 and CD8 and then FACS-sorted into CD3+CD4+ and CD3+CD8+ populations. Randomization to immunosuppression withdrawal applied to every one of the 8 studied subjects. The Qiagen DNeasy Blood and Tissue Kit was used to isolate genomic DNA. In the case of this clone: What this receptor recognizes is not known. Base-call qualities are not available, and no considerably larger clone is one nucleotide away.

The TCR comes from a human patient who received a liver transplant. Following a transplant, some T lymphocytes may have been derived from the graft donor. The sequences come from CD4+ T cells from blood, collected about 27 months after liver transplant. This receptor chain uses TRBV28 and TRBJ2-7; 8 bases in the middle match TRBD1. Here is the DNA: TGTGCCAGCAGTTTAGCCGGAATTTTGGGGACAGGAACCTACGAGCAGTACTTC. Its protein reads: CASSLAGILGTGTYEQYF.